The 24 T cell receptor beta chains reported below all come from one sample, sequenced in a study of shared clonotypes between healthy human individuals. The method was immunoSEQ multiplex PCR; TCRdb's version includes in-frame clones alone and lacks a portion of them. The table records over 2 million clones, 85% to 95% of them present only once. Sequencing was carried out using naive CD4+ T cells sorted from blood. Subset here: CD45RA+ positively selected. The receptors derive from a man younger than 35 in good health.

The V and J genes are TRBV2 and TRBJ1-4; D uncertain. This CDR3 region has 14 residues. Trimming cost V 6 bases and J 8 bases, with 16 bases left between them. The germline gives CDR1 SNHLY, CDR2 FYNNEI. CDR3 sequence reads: CASRSPPPDEKLFF. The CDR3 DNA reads TGTGCCAGCAGATCCCCCCCACCGGACGAAAAACTGTTTTTT.

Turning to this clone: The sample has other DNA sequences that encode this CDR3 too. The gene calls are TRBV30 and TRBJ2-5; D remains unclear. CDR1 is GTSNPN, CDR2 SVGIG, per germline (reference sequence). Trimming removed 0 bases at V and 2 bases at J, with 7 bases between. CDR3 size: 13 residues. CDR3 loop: CAWSVLTQETQYF. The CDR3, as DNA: TGTGCCTGGAGTGTACTCACTCAAGAGACCCAGTACTTC.

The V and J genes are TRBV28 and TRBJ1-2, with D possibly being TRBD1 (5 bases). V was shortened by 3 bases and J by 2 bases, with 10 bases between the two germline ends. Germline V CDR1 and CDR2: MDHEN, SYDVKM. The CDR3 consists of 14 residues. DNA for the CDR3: TGTGCCAGCAGTTTCAGGGATCCAAACTATGGCTACACCTTC. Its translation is CASSFRDPNYGYTF.

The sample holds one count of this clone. The CDR3 nucleotides read TGTGCCAGCTCACCACGTACGAGCGAGCAGTACTTC. It codes for CASSPRTSEQYF. V is TRBV18 and J is TRBJ2-7; D not resolved. This CDR3 comprises 12 residues. CDR1 and CDR2 from the germline V gene are KGHSH and LQKENI. The V gene lost 1 base and the J gene lost 6 bases, with 7 bases spanning the gap.

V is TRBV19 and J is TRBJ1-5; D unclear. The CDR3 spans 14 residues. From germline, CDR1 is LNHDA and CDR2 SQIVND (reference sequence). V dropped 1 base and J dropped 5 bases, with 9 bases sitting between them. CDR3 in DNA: TGTGCCAGTAGTATAGGGGGTGGACATCAGCCCCAGCATTTT. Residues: CASSIGGGHQPQHF.

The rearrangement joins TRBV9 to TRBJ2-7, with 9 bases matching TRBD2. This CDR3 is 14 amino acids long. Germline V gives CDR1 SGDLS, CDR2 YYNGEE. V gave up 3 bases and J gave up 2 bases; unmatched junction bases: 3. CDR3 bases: TGTGCCAGCAGCGGACTAGCGGAGACCTACGAGCAGTACTTC. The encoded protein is CASSGLAETYEQYF.

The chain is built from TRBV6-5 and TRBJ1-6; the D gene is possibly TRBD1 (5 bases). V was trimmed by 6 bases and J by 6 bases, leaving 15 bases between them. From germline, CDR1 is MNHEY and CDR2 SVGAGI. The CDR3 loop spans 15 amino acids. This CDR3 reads CASSLGGDLNSPLHF. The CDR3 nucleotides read TGTGCCAGCAGCCTGGGAGGGGACCTTAATTCACCCCTCCACTTT.

The CDR3 sequence is CASSLEPGQGWYF. In DNA, the CDR3 is TGTGCCAGCAGCTTGGAACCGGGACAGGGGTGGTATTTT. This sequence joins TRBV11-1 and TRBJ2-3; 10 nucleotides line up with TRBD1. Germline assignment: CDR1 SGHAT and CDR2 FQDESV (reference sequence). There are 13 residues in the CDR3. With 3 bases clipped from V and 14 bases from J, the junction kept 8 bases outside the gene matches.

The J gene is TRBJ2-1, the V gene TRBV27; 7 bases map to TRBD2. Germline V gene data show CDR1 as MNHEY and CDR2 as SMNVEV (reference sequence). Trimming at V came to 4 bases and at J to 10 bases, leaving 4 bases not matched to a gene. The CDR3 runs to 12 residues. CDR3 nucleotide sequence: TGTGCCAGCAGTTCCCAAGCGGGAGAGCAGTTCTTC. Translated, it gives CASSSQAGEQFF.

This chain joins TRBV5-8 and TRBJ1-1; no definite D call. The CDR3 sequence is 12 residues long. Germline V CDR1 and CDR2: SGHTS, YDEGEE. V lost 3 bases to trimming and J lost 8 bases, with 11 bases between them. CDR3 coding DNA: TGTGCCAGCAGCTCCACCTTAGGGGAAGCTTTCTTT. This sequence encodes CASSSTLGEAFF.

The CDR3 bases are TGCAGCGTTGAATACGGGGGCGAACGAAGGTTCTTC. Protein product: CSVEYGGERRFF. The chain combines TRBV29-1 with TRBJ2-1; D possibly uses TRBD1 or TRBD2 (6 bases each). CDR3 length: 12 residues. From germline, CDR1 is SQVTM and CDR2 ANQGSEA. With 2 bases removed from V and 15 bases from J, the gap between germline ends came to 17 bases.

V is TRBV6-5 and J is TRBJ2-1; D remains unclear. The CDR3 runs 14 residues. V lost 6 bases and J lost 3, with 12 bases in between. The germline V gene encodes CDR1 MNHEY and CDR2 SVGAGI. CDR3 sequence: CASSRMWNYNEQFF. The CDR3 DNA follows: TGTGCCAGCAGCCGCATGTGGAACTACAATGAGCAGTTCTTC.

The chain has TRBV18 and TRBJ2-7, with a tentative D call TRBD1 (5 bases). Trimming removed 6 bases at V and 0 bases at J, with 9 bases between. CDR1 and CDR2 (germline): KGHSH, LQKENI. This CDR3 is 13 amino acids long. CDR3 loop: CASSQDNSYEQYF. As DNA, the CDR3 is TGTGCCAGCTCCCAGGACAACTCCTACGAGCAGTACTTC.

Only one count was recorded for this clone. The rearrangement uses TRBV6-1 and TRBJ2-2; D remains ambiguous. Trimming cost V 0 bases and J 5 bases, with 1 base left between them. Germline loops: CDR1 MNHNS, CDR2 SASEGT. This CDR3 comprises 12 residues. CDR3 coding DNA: TGTGCCAGCAGTGAAGCAACCGGGGAGCTGTTTTTT. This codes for CASSEATGELFF.

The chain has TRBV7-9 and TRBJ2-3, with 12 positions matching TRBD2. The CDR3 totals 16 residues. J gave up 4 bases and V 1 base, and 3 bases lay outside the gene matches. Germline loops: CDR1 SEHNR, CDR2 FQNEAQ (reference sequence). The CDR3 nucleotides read TGTGCCAGCAGCTTAGGATCTAGCGGGAGGGCAGATACGCAGTATTTT. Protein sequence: CASSLGSSGRADTQYF.

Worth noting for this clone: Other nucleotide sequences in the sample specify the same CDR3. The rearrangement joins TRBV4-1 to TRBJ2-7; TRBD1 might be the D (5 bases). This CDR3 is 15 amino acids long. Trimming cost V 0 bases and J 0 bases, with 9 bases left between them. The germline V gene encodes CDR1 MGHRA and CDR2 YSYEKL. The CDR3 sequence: CASSQEGQSSYEQYF. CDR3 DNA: TGCGCCAGCAGCCAAGAGGGGCAGAGCTCCTACGAGCAGTACTTC.

For the CDR3, the DNA is TGTGCCAGCAGCCCCCTTAACAATGAGCAGTTCTTC. Protein product: CASSPLNNEQFF. The chain uses TRBV5-6 and TRBJ2-1; no reliable D call. Germline V gene lookup returns CDR1 SGHDT and CDR2 YYEEEE. The CDR3 covers 12 residues. The V and J ends lost 4 bases and 5 bases respectively, with 7 bases between them.

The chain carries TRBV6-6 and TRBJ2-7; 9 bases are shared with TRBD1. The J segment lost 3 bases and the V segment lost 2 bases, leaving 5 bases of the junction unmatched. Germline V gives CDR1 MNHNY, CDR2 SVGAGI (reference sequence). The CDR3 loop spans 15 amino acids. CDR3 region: CASSYTLTGGYEQYF. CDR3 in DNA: TGTGCCAGCAGTTACACATTGACAGGGGGCTACGAGCAGTACTTC.

The CDR3 nucleotides read TGCGCCAGCAGCTTGCAGGGGTCTACCTACGAGCAGTACTTC. The encoded protein is CASSLQGSTYEQYF. The chain is built from TRBV5-1 and TRBJ2-7, with D possibly being TRBD1 (6 bases). Germline V gene sequence: CDR1 SGHRS, CDR2 YFSETQ. The CDR3 extends over 14 amino acids. V gave up 1 base and J gave up 2 bases, with 10 bases separating them.

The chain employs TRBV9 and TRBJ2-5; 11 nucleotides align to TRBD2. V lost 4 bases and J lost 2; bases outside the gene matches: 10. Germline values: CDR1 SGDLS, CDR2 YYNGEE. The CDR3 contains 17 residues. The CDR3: CASSPLGVAGGQETQYF. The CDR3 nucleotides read TGTGCCAGCAGCCCTCTCGGGGTAGCGGGGGGGCAAGAGACCCAGTACTTC.

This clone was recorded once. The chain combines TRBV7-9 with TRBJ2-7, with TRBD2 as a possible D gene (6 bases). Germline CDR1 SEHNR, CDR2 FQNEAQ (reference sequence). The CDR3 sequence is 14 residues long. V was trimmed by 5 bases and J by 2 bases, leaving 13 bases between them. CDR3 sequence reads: CASSRGGEAYEQYF. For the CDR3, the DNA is TGTGCCAGCAGCCGCGGCGGGGAAGCCTACGAGCAGTACTTC.

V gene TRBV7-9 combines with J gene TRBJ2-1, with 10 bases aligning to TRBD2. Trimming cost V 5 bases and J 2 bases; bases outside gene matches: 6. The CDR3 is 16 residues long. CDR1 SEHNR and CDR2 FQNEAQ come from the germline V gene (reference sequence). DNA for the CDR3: TGTGCCAGCAGCCTATTAGCGGGGGGAACCTACAATGAGCAGTTCTTC. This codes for CASSLLAGGTYNEQFF.

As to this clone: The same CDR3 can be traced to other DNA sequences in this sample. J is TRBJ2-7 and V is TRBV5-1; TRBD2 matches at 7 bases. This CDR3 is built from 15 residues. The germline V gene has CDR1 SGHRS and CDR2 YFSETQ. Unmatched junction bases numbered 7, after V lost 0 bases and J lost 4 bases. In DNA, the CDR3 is TGCGCCAGCAGCTTGGGCCTAGCGGCGACATACGAGCAGTACTTC. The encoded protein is CASSLGLAATYEQYF.

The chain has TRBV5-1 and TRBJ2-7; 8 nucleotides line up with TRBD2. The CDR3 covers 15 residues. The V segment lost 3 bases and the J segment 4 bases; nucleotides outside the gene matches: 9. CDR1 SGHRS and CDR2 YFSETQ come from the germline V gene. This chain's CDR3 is CASSSQSGGLYEQYF. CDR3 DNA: TGCGCCAGCAGCTCCCAATCGGGGGGGCTTTACGAGCAGTACTTC.